This TCR beta chain was documented in a study of T cell repertoires in cytomegalovirus infection (dated by TCRdb to 2018 to 2020). Turning to the overall study: The HLA type of each donor mattered for the analysis, because public TCR beta signatures pointed to carriage of CMV infection along with the matching HLA type. General conclusions and limits of the study: Cumulative frequency of public TCR beta family members discriminated carriers of CMV infection plus the relevant HLA type in this cohort and an independent 352-donor cohort. The ex vivo response was dominated by HLA-C-restricted CMV-specific TCR beta clonotypes, which also provided the single most frequent clonotype in two of eight donors.

The sample was run on an Illumina HiSeq 1500. In TCRdb, the public reads were trimmed at Q25 with fastp and aligned with MiXCR, with productive beta chains retained. Entries that share a CDR3 protein sequence are merged under the most common genes and DNA. For this sample there are some 170,000 distinct CDR3 sequences; approximately 17% appear just once. The ten top clones hold roughly 24% of the sample. The CDR3, from cysteine to phenylalanine, totals 15 residues. Of all the DNA, just the CDR3 is kept, 45 bases in frame from base 1. V was cut back by 5 bases and J by 1 base, leaving a gap of 14 bases between them. The germline V gene provides CDR1 MNHEY and CDR2 SVGEGT. Remarks on this clonotype: No antigen is known for it. No clone much larger than this one lies a single base away; base qualities are absent.

The clonotype originates from a human donor in good health (CMV status not recorded). Some clones in this sample may be carry-over from other donors' samples. Sequencing input: CD8+ T cells from PBMCs. The chain couples TRBV6-2 or TRBV6-3 to TRBJ1-1; D gene: possibly TRBD1, on 6 matching bases. The base sequence is TGTGCCAGCAGTACCCGGGACACCCCGAACACTGAAGCTTTCTTT. Its protein reads: CASSTRDTPNTEAFF.